The TCR beta chain described here comes from a study of T-cell memory formation after mild COVID-19. Study background: Largely, TCR clusters stayed within a single donor.

General study results and limits: Whereas later expanders leaned CD4+, clones contracting day 15 to 85 showed a balanced CD4/CD8 makeup. CD8+ contracting clones occupied EMRA, while CD4+ ones occupied mainly CM and EM. Pre-infection memory showed some responding clones, and this suggested that cross-reactive memory joined.

Germline-derived CDR1 and CDR2 are SGHTA and FQGTGA. Trimming took 3 bases from V and 1 from J; bases not matched to a gene: 4. The CDR3 sequence is 15 residues long. One entry per CDR3 protein, called by TCRdb with MiXCR from the 5' RACE reads. The data contain around 400,000 distinct CDR3 sequences, 20% to 25% of them seen just once; the ten biggest clones take up 7% to 9.5%. Points on this clonotype: As yet, its antigen is unknown.

Specimen: PBMCs or a T cell subset sorted from them (not recorded which). The gene calls are TRBV7-3 and TRBJ2-3, with TRBD2 identical over 7 bases. This receptor was taken from an adult woman who had mild COVID-19 (a few samples of this study predate the infection). Cell type and time point are not known. The CDR3 is CASSFSGWGTDTQYF. DNA for the CDR3: TGTGCCAGCAGCTTTAGCGGGTGGGGCACAGATACGCAGTATTTT.